The 12 T cell receptor beta chains reported below all come from one sample, sequenced in a study of CD8 T cells in Susac syndrome. Random hexamers primed reverse transcription of about 0.45 to 1 ug RNA. TCRdb passed the immunoSEQ multiplex PCR reads through MiXCR, listing each CDR3 protein once. The sample has 300,000 to 350,000 distinct CDR3 sequences, 92% seen once. Sequenced: CD4+ T cells from PBMCs. Receptor source: a human donor with multiple sclerosis.

The chain links TRBV7-9 to TRBJ1-1; tentatively, D is TRBD1 (5 bases). Trimming left V 5 bases short and J 5 bases short, with 15 bases between. The CDR3 is made up of 14 amino acids. Germline assignment: CDR1 SEHNR and CDR2 FQNEAQ (reference sequence). The CDR3 DNA reads TGTGCCAGCAGCCCTACGGCGGGGGGGACTGAAGCTTTCTTT. Translation gives CASSPTAGGTEAFF.

This sequence joins TRBV7-2 and TRBJ2-1; 9 bases are shared with TRBD2. Germline V gives CDR1 SGHTA, CDR2 FQGNSA. The CDR3 loop spans 13 amino acids. With 3 bases clipped from V and 13 bases from J, the junction kept 7 bases outside the gene matches. The CDR3: CASSLAQTSGQFF. As DNA, the CDR3 is TGTGCCAGCAGCTTGGCCCAGACTAGCGGACAGTTCTTC.

This sequence joins TRBV18 and TRBJ2-3; tentative D call: TRBD1 (6 bases). V lost 5 bases to trimming and J lost 6 bases, with 12 bases between them. Germline CDR1 KGHSH, CDR2 LQKENI. The CDR3 contains 13 residues. In nucleotides, the CDR3 is TGTGCCAGCTCAACTACAGGGCCCGATACGCAGTATTTT. This encodes CASSTTGPDTQYF.

The V call is TRBV6-2 or TRBV6-3, the J call TRBJ2-1, with a possible D match to TRBD1 (6 bases). Germline CDR1 MNHEY, CDR2 SVGEGT. The V gene lost 7 bases and the J gene lost 10 bases, with 17 bases spanning the gap. This CDR3 spans 13 amino acids. DNA of the CDR3: TGTGCCAGCAAGGGGGTCGGAAGTTTGGAGCAGTTCTTC. This sequence encodes CASKGVGSLEQFF.

This rearrangement joins TRBV20-1 to TRBJ2-3, with D uncertain. The CDR3 covers 11 residues. V lost 4 bases and J 0 bases, leaving 2 bases between the germline ends. Germline CDR1 is DFQATT and CDR2 is SNEGSKA (reference sequence). CDR3 coding DNA: TGCAGTGCTACCAGCACAGATACGCAGTATTTT. Its protein is CSATSTDTQYF.

The gene calls are TRBV5-6 and TRBJ1-1, with D unresolved. The germline V gene encodes CDR1 SGHDT and CDR2 YYEEEE. The CDR3 has 18 residues. V was pared by 1 base and J by 3 bases, with 22 bases between. CDR3 nucleotide sequence: TGTGCCAGCAGCTTGTTGATTGTTCTGGGTGCGAGAGACACTGAAGCTTTCTTT. It translates to CASSLLIVLGARDTEAFF.

The chain has TRBV7-2 and TRBJ2-2; 8 bases are shared with TRBD2. The germline CDR1 and CDR2 sequences are SGHTA and FQGNSA. This CDR3 has 18 residues. The trim removed 5 bases at V and 6 bases at J, leaving 17 bases unmatched. The CDR3 nucleotides are TGTGCCAGCAGCCTAGGACCCCCGGGGGGGACTGAGGCCGGGGAGCTGTTTTTT. Its translation is CASSLGPPGGTEAGELFF.

The rearrangement links TRBV7-3 to TRBJ2-7; 7 bases map to TRBD1. The ends lost 3 bases at V and 6 bases at J; junction bases unmatched: 8. The germline gives CDR1 SGHTA, CDR2 FQGTGA. This CDR3 comprises 14 residues. CDR3 sequence reads: CASSFKGAGGEQYF. In DNA form, the CDR3 reads TGTGCCAGCAGCTTCAAGGGGGCAGGGGGCGAGCAGTACTTC. Together with reference TRBV7-3 and TRBJ2-7, the CDR3 gives the full variable domain: GAGVSQTPSNKVTEKGKYVELRCDPISGHTALYWYRQSLGQGPEFLIYFQGTGAADDSGLPNDRFFAVRPEGSVSTLKIQRTERGDSAVYLCASSFKGAGGEQYFGPGTRLTVT.

This chain uses TRBV18 with TRBJ2-5; maybe TRBD1 (5 bases). The CDR3 has 14 amino acids. V dropped 0 bases and J dropped 5 bases, with 10 bases sitting between them. Germline-derived CDR1 and CDR2 are KGHSH and LQKENI. CDR3 in amino acids: CASSPPTVGETQYF. CDR3 coding DNA: TGTGCCAGCTCACCACCGACAGTAGGGGAGACCCAGTACTTC.

V is TRBV18 and J is TRBJ1-1; no definite D call. V shed 3 bases and J shed 1 base, with 15 bases lying between them. The CDR3 extends over 16 amino acids. CDR1 is KGHSH, CDR2 LQKENI, per germline. CDR3 in amino acids: CASSPSRAVENTEAFF. The CDR3 DNA is TGTGCCAGCTCACCGTCCCGGGCAGTCGAGAACACTGAAGCTTTCTTT.

V is TRBV5-1 and J is TRBJ1-5, with D unresolved. From germline, CDR1 is SGHRS and CDR2 YFSETQ. The CDR3 contains 14 residues. The V and J ends lost 4 bases and 6 bases respectively, with 14 bases between them. CDR3 region: CASSPFDMGQPQHF. In nucleotides, the CDR3 is TGCGCCAGCAGCCCTTTCGACATGGGTCAGCCCCAGCATTTT.

This clonotype appeared a single time. J is TRBJ2-7 and V is TRBV15; D gene ambiguous. Trimming cost V 0 bases and J 5 bases, with 14 bases left between them. CDR3 size: 15 residues. Germline lookup yields CDR1 LNHNV and CDR2 YYDKDF (reference sequence). CDR3 sequence (DNA): TGTGCCACCAGCAGAGATGGAAGGGCGCAGGACGAGCAGTACTTC. Translating it yields CATSRDGRAQDEQYF.